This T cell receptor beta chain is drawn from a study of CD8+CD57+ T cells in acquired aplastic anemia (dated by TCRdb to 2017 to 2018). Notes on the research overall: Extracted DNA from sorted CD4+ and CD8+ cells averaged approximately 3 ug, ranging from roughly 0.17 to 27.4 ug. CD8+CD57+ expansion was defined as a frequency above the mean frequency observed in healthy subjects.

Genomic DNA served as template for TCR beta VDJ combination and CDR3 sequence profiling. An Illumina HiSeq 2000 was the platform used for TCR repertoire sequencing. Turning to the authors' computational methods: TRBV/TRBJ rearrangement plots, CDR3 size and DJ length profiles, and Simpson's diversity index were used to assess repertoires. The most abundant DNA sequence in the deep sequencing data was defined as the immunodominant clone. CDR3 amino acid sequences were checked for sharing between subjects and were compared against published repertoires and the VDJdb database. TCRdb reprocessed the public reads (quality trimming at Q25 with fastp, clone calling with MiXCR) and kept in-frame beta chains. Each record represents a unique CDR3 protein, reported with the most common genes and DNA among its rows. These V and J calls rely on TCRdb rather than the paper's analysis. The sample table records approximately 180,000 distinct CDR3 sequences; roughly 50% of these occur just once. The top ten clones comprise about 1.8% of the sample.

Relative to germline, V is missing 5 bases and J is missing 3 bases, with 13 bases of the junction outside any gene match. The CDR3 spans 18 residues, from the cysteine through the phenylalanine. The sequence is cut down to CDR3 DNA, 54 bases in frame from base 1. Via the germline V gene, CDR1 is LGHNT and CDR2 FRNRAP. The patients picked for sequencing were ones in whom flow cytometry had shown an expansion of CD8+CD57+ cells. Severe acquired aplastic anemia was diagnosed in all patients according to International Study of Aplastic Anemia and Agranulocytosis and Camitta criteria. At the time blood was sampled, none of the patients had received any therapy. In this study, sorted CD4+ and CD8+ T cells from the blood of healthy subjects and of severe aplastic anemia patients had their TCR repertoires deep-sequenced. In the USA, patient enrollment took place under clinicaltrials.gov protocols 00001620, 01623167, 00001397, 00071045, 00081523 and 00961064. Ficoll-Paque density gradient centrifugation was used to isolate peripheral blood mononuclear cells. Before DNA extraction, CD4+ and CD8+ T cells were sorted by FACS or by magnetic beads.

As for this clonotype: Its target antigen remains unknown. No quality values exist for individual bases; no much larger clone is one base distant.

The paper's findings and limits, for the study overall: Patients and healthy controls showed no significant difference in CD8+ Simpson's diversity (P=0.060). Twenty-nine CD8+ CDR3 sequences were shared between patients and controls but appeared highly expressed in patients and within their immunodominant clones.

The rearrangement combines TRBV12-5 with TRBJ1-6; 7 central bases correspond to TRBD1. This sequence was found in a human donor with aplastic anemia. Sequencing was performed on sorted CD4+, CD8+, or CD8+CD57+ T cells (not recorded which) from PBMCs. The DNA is TGTGCTAGTGGTCTTAATCGACAGGGAATTGGCTATAATTCACCCCTCCACTTT. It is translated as CASGLNRQGIGYNSPLHF.